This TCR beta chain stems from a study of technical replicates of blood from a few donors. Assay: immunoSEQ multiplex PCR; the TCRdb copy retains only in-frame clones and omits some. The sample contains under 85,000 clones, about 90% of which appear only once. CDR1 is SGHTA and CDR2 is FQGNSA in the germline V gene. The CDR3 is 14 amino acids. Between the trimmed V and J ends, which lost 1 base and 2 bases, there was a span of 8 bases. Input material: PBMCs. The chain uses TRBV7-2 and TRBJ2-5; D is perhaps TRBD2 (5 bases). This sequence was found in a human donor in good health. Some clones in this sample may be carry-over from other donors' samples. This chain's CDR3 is CASSLGRGQETQYF. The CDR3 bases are TGTGCCAGCAGCTTAGGTCGGGGACAAGAGACCCAGTACTTC.